The clone carrying this T cell receptor (beta chain) has a handful of counts. The target antigen is unknown. This sample was included in a study of CD8+ T cells in alopecia areata. Study summary: Tofacitinib ran for 6 to 18 months before 6 months off drug. Study-level results: Many of the expanded lesional clones endured in scalp and blood while on tofacitinib.

After isolation, RNA underwent reverse transcription to generate cDNA as the sequencing template. The data were produced by immunoSEQ multiplex PCR, yet TCRdb's version contains in-frame clones alone and is incomplete. The sample gives more than 100,000 clones, around 56% of which show up once; roughly 0.45% is in the top ten. Specified treatment: oral pan-JAK inhibitor, 5-10 mg twice daily. The CDR3 is 15 amino acids. V lost 4 bases and J lost 2, with 15 bases in between. CDR1 and CDR2 from the germline V gene are SGHDN and FVKESK. The receptor was derived from a human donor with alopecia areata. The chain combines TRBV14 with TRBJ2-7; weak D call: TRBD2 (5 bases). The sequences come from CD4+ T cells sorted from blood, collected at week 4, from a patient treated with tofacitinib. The CDR3 is CASSREGLPPYEQYF. The CDR3 nucleotides are TGTGCCAGCAGCCGCGAGGGCTTACCCCCCTACGAGCAGTACTTC.